Detailed here is one T cell receptor (beta chain). TCRdb's table, derived via immunoSEQ multiplex PCR, lists solely in-frame clones and lacks some. The sample holds 150,000 to 200,000 clones, over 80% seen once. These data come from a study of blood T cell repertoires in COVID-19. The wider study: The United States, Italy and Spain provided the acute and convalescent COVID-19 samples. T cells, B-cell-depleted T cells, or PBMCs supplied cDNA or gDNA.

The J segment lost 12 bases and the V segment lost 2 bases, leaving 11 bases of the junction unmatched. Per the germline V gene, CDR1 is SGHTA and CDR2 is FQGNSA. CDR3 length: 16 residues. The TCR was taken from a woman aged 70-85 years with acute or convalescent COVID-19. V usage is TRBV7-2 and J usage is TRBJ2-1; 12 nucleotides line up with TRBD1. Sequenced material: peripheral blood. The CDR3 nucleotides read TGTGCCAGCAGCTTATTAGGGCTGGGACAGGGGGCCCGGCAGTTCTTC. Translation: CASSLLGLGQGARQFF.